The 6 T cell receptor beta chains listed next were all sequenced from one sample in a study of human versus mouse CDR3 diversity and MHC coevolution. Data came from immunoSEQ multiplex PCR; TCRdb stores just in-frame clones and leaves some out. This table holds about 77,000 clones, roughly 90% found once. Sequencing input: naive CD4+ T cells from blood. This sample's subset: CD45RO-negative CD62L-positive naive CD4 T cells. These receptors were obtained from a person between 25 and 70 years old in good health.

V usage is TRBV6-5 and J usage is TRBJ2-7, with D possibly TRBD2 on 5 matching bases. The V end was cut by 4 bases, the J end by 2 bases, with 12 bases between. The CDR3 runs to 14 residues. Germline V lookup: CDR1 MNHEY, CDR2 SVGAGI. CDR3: CASSSGESAYEQYF. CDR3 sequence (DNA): TGTGCCAGCAGTTCCGGGGAGAGCGCCTACGAGCAGTACTTC.

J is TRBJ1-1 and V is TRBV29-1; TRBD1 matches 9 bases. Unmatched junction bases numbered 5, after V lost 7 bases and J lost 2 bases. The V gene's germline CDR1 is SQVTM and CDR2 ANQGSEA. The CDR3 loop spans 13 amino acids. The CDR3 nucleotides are TGCAGCGCTACACAGGGGGCTAACACTGAAGCTTTCTTT. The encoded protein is CSATQGANTEAFF.

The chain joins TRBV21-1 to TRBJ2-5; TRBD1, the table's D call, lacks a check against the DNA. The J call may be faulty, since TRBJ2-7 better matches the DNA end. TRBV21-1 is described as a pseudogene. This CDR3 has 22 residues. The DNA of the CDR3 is TGTGCCAGCAGCAAACTAGCCCGGGCGAGAGGGGGCCGGGGCAAAGTCACCTACGAGCAGTACTTC. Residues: CASSKLARARGGRGKVTYEQYF.

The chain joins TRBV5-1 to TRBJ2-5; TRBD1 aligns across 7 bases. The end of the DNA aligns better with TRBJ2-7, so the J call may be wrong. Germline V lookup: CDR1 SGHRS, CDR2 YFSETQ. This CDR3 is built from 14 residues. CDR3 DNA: TGCGCCAGCAGCTTGGAAGGGGGCGCCTACGAGCAGTACTTC. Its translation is CASSLEGGAYEQYF.

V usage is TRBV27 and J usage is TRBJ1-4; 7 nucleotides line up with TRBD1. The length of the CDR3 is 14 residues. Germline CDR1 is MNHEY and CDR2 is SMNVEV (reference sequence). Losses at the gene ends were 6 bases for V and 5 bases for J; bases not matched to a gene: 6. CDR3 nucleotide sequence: TGTGCCAGCAGGTCGGGGACAGAGAATGAAAAACTGTTTTTT. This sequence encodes CASRSGTENEKLFF.

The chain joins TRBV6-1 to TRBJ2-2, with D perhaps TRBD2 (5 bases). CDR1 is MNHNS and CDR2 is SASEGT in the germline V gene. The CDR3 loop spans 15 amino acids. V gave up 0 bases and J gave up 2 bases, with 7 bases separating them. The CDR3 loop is CASSEAGRNTGELFF. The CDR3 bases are TGTGCCAGCAGTGAAGCGGGGAGAAACACCGGGGAGCTGTTTTTT.